This passage covers 25 T cell receptor beta chains from one sample sequenced in a study of OX40 agonist ivuxolimab in advanced cancers. TCRdb keeps only in-frame clones here, not all; method: immunoSEQ multiplex PCR. The sample includes about 35,000 clones, roughly 89% of them seen just once. Material: CD4+ or CD8+ T cells sorted from blood, obtained in a trial of the OX40 agonist ivuxolimab. Every receptor here comes from an adult with an advanced solid tumor such as melanoma, head and neck, liver or kidney cancer.

This chain joins TRBV6-5 and TRBJ1-1, with D unresolved. This CDR3 comprises 13 residues. Trimming stripped 6 bases from V and 4 bases from J, with 12 bases between. Germline lookup yields CDR1 MNHEY and CDR2 SVGAGI. The CDR3 sequence: CASSPLAGTEAFF. Written as DNA, the CDR3 is TGTGCCAGCAGCCCCCTGGCGGGCACTGAAGCTTTCTTT.

The rearrangement links TRBV5-1 to TRBJ2-7, with D possibly being TRBD1 or TRBD2 (6 bases each). V lost 0 bases to trimming and J lost 2 bases, with 9 bases between them. CDR1 and CDR2 (germline): SGHRS, YFSETQ. The CDR3 covers 14 residues. CDR3 sequence reads: CASSLGRGPYEQYF. Here the CDR3 DNA reads TGCGCCAGCAGCTTGGGACGGGGGCCCTACGAGCAGTACTTC.

The chain joins TRBV6-1 to TRBJ2-1; TRBD2 agrees at 7 bases. The V gene end was trimmed by 0 bases and the J gene end by 4 bases; junction bases not matched to a gene: 15. The CDR3 sequence is 19 residues long. Germline V gene data show CDR1 as MNHNS and CDR2 as SASEGT. Here the CDR3 reads CASSEADWAGGRGYNEQFF. DNA of the CDR3: TGTGCCAGCAGTGAAGCTGATTGGGCAGGCGGGAGAGGATACAATGAGCAGTTCTTC.

This clone was seen once. The chain is built from TRBV5-1 and TRBJ2-2; D is ambiguous. The CDR3 is 16 residues long. The V gene's germline CDR1 is SGHRS and CDR2 YFSETQ. The V end was cut by 0 bases, the J end by 7 bases, with 16 bases between. The CDR3 DNA is TGCGCCAGCAGCTTGGGAAGTAGGGCTCACATCGGGGAGCTGTTTTTT. It translates to CASSLGSRAHIGELFF. Using reference TRBV5-1 and TRBJ2-2 for the parts outside the CDR3, the full variable domain is KAGVTQTPRYLIKTRGQQVTLSCSPISGHRSVSWYQQTPGQGLQFLFEYFSETQRNKGNFPGRFSGRQFSNSRSEMNVSTLELGDSALYLCASSLGSRAHIGELFFGEGSRLTVL.

The chain couples TRBV6-5 to TRBJ2-3; 9 bases map to TRBD1. Germline V gives CDR1 MNHEY, CDR2 SVGAGI. This CDR3 has 14 amino acids. V dropped 6 bases and J dropped 6; count of bases not matched to a gene: 7. This chain's CDR3 is CASRWDRARDTQYF. The CDR3 DNA is TGTGCCAGCAGATGGGACAGGGCCAGGGATACGCAGTATTTT.

The chain joins TRBV7-9 to TRBJ1-4; TRBD1 is a possible D gene (5 bases). The germline CDR1 and CDR2 sequences are SEHNR and FQNEAQ (reference sequence). The CDR3 has 15 residues. The V end lost 1 base, the J end lost 2 bases, and 8 bases lay between the germline ends. DNA of the CDR3: TGTGCCAGCAGCTTAGAACAGGTGACTAATGAAAAACTGTTTTTT. It codes for CASSLEQVTNEKLFF.

The V call is TRBV9, the J call TRBJ1-2; the match to TRBD1 covers 8 bases. The CDR3 runs to 15 residues. The ends lost 4 bases at V and 6 bases at J; junction bases unmatched: 11. Per germline, CDR1 SGDLS and CDR2 YYNGEE. The CDR3, as DNA: TGTGCCAGCAGCTCAAGTTGGACAGGGAAGAATGGCTACACCTTC. It encodes CASSSSWTGKNGYTF.

V gene TRBV2 combines with J gene TRBJ2-2; D possibly uses TRBD1 or TRBD2 (7 bases each). V lost 6 bases, J lost 12 bases, and 14 bases lay in between. The V gene's germline CDR1 is SNHLY and CDR2 FYNNEI. The CDR3 runs to 12 residues. This chain's CDR3 is CASRIQGGKLFF. In DNA form, the CDR3 reads TGTGCCAGCAGGATCCAGGGGGGGAAGCTGTTTTTT.

The chain employs TRBV6-5 and TRBJ1-1; D gene unclear. Per the germline V gene, CDR1 is MNHEY and CDR2 is SVGAGI. The CDR3 has 13 amino acids. V was cut by 2 bases and J by 5 bases, with 9 bases left in between. CDR3 region: CASSYLLGTEAFF. The CDR3 DNA follows: TGTGCCAGCAGTTACCTCCTCGGGACTGAAGCTTTCTTT.

This rearrangement joins TRBV27 to TRBJ2-5; 10 bases align to TRBD1. The CDR3 is 15 residues long. J lost 3 bases, V lost 10 bases, and 11 bases had no gene match. The germline gives CDR1 MNHEY, CDR2 SMNVEV (reference sequence). In nucleotides, the CDR3 is TGTGCCACCAACCGACAGGGGGCGGAGAAAGAGACCCAGTACTTC. It translates to CATNRQGAEKETQYF.

This clone was counted a single time. V gene TRBV7-2 combines with J gene TRBJ1-5, with 8 bases identical to TRBD1. Germline loops: CDR1 SGHTA, CDR2 FQGNSA. Trimming took 1 base from V and 8 from J; bases not matched to a gene: 7. This CDR3 is built from 15 residues. The CDR3 sequence: CASSLDRGVREPQHF. CDR3 nucleotides: TGTGCCAGCAGCTTAGACAGGGGGGTCAGAGAGCCCCAGCATTTT.

The chain links TRBV18 to TRBJ2-5, with D unclear. Deletions cut 3 bases from V and 9 bases from J, with 17 bases between. This CDR3 has 14 amino acids. From germline, CDR1 is KGHSH and CDR2 LQKENI. The CDR3 DNA is TGTGCCAGCTCACCGCCCTCCCCCGATGGGGCCCAGTACTTC. It translates to CASSPPSPDGAQYF.

The chain recombines TRBV21-1 with TRBJ2-5. TRBV21-1 is a pseudogene locus. The CDR3 totals 15 residues. CDR3 loop: CASSKEGRTQETQYF. CDR3 DNA: TGTGCCAGCAGCAAAGAGGGACGGACCCAAGAGACCCAGTACTTC.

DNA for the CDR3: TGTGCCAGCTCTCAACAGGCCAGAGATGAAAAACTGTTTTTT. As protein: CASSQQARDEKLFF. The chain employs TRBV18 and TRBJ1-4; D perhaps matches TRBD1 (5 bases). CDR3 size: 14 residues. The ends were cut back, 6 bases at V and 6 bases at J, with 14 bases in the middle. CDR1 KGHSH and CDR2 LQKENI come from the germline V gene. The full variable domain, rest sourced from reference TRBV18 and TRBJ1-4, is NAGVMQNPRHLVRRRGQEARLRCSPMKGHSHVYWYRQLPEEGLKFMVYLQKENIIDESGMPKERFSAEFPKEGPSILRIQQVVRGDSAAYFCASSQQARDEKLFFGSGTQLSVL.

This clone was recorded a few times. The rearrangement uses TRBV7-2 and TRBJ1-2; D ambiguous. Trimming pared 5 bases from V and 7 bases from J, leaving 8 bases between. Germline V gene lookup returns CDR1 SGHTA and CDR2 FQGNSA. There are 11 residues in the CDR3. The CDR3 DNA reads as TGTGCCAGCAGCCCCGGAAGTGGCTACACCTTC. Encoded protein: CASSPGSGYTF.

The chain's CDR3 is CSASRDYGYTF. CDR3 DNA: TGCAGTGCTAGTAGGGACTATGGCTACACCTTC. V is TRBV20-1 and J is TRBJ1-2; no reliable D call. This CDR3 comprises 11 residues. CDR1 and CDR2 from the germline V gene are DFQATT and SNEGSKA (reference sequence). V lost 3 bases and J 3 bases, leaving 5 bases between the germline ends.

The V and J genes are TRBV11-1 and TRBJ2-3, with D possibly being TRBD1 (6 bases). The germline V gene has CDR1 SGHAT and CDR2 FQDESV (reference sequence). Between the trimmed V and J ends, which lost 5 bases and 7 bases, there was a span of 16 bases. The CDR3 spans 14 residues. The CDR3 bases are TGTGCCAGCAGCCTGTCAGGGGTCGAAAATACGCAGTATTTT. Its protein is CASSLSGVENTQYF.

The rearrangement links TRBV11-1 to TRBJ2-2; no reliable D call. This CDR3 region has 15 residues. The germline gives CDR1 SGHAT, CDR2 FQDESV (reference sequence). V lost 1 base and J 5 bases, leaving 11 bases between the germline ends. The CDR3 region has the DNA TGTGCCAGCAGCTTAGAGGGCAGCGTAACCGGGGAGCTGTTTTTT. Translation gives CASSLEGSVTGELFF.

V usage is TRBV5-1 and J usage is TRBJ2-5, with 10 bases identical to TRBD2. Gene TRBJ2-7 matches the end of the DNA better, so the J call may be wrong. This CDR3 contains 14 residues. Germline V gene data show CDR1 as SGHRS and CDR2 as YFSETQ. CDR3 amino acids: CASSTGTSVYEQYF. As DNA, the CDR3 is TGCGCCAGCAGCACCGGGACTAGCGTATACGAGCAGTACTTC.

V is TRBV11-3 and J is TRBJ2-1; 7 bases fit TRBD2. Germline CDR1 is SGHNT and CDR2 is YENEEA. Losses at the gene ends were 6 bases for V and 0 bases for J; bases not matched to a gene: 2. CDR3 length: 14 residues. CDR3 DNA sequence: TGTGCCAGCAGTACGGGGGGCTCCTACAATGAGCAGTTCTTC. Translation: CASSTGGSYNEQFF.

This chain links TRBV29-1 with TRBJ2-7; either TRBD1 or TRBD2 may fit D (5 bases each). The CDR3 consists of 11 residues. Germline values: CDR1 SQVTM, CDR2 ANQGSEA. Here the CDR3 reads CSARDLYEQYF. The CDR3 DNA is TGCAGTGCCCGGGACCTCTACGAGCAGTACTTC.

The chain is built from TRBV5-1 and TRBJ1-1; possibly TRBD1 for D (5 bases). Germline V gene lookup returns CDR1 SGHRS and CDR2 YFSETQ. The germline V and J ends were trimmed by 5 bases and 1 base, with 9 bases remaining between them. The CDR3 is 13 residues long. The CDR3 nucleotides read TGCGCCAGCAGGGTCGACAGGAACACTGAAGCTTTCTTT. Translation: CASRVDRNTEAFF.

The chain joins TRBV18 to TRBJ1-1; D gene unclear. From germline, CDR1 is KGHSH and CDR2 LQKENI. The CDR3 sequence is 13 residues long. Trimming took off 0 bases at V and 1 base at J, with 3 bases between the two ends. The CDR3 spells CASSPPGNTEAFF. CDR3 nucleotides: TGTGCCAGCTCACCACCCGGGAACACTGAAGCTTTCTTT.

J is TRBJ2-5 and V is TRBV27; no reliable D call. V was cut by 7 bases and J by 2 bases, with 17 bases left in between. Germline CDR1 reads MNHEY; CDR2 reads SMNVEV (reference sequence). The CDR3 runs 15 residues. The chain's CDR3 is CASTPRSGRQETQYF. CDR3 coding DNA: TGTGCCAGCACCCCCCGCTCAGGTCGGCAAGAGACCCAGTACTTC.

The V gene is TRBV9, the J gene TRBJ1-2, with D possibly matching TRBD1 (5 bases). The CDR3 runs 15 residues. Trimming stripped 0 bases from V and 8 bases from J, with 17 bases between. Germline V gene lookup returns CDR1 SGDLS and CDR2 YYNGEE. CDR3 DNA sequence: TGTGCCAGCAGCGTAGGTGGGTTGGGAGGGGACGGCTACACCTTC. As protein: CASSVGGLGGDGYTF.